The source of this T cell receptor beta chain is a study of cytotoxic CD8 clonotypes in ibrutinib-treated CLL. On this clone itself: Its target is unknown.

Study observations and caveats: Clonality measured at baseline exceeded age-matched healthy donors, tracking circulating CD8+ T-cell counts.

TCRdb's table, derived via immunoSEQ multiplex PCR, lists solely in-frame clones and lacks some. Here the sample spans 90,000 to 100,000 clones, 60% to 80% being singletons. In germline, CDR1 is MGHRA, CDR2 YSYEKL. V was trimmed by 6 bases and J by 3 bases, leaving 16 bases between them. The CDR3 has 15 residues. This rearrangement joins TRBV4-1 to TRBJ2-3; weak D call: TRBD2 (6 bases). The TCR originated in a human donor with chronic lymphocytic leukemia. Sequences were derived from PBMCs, sampled after 12 months of ibrutinib treatment. CDR3 DNA: TGCGCCAGCAGGAGGAGGGCTAGTGAGACAGATACGCAGTATTTT. Its translation: CASRRRASETDTQYF.